A single sample is the source of the 5 T cell receptor beta chains below, sequenced in a study of CD8 T cells in Susac syndrome. Random hexamers were used to reverse transcribe roughly 0.45 to 1 ug of RNA. TCRdb fed the immunoSEQ multiplex PCR reads into MiXCR, producing one record per CDR3 protein. The table has roughly 140,000 distinct CDR3 sequences, about 95% seen once; the top ten hold 0.15%. Sequencing input: CD8+ T cells from PBMCs. These receptors all stem from a human donor with multiple sclerosis.

The gene calls are TRBV7-9 and TRBJ1-2; TRBD1 agrees at 9 bases. The germline V gene has CDR1 SEHNR and CDR2 FQNEAQ (reference sequence). The length of the CDR3 is 18 residues. V dropped 5 bases and J dropped 6; count of bases not matched to a gene: 19. The CDR3 DNA sequence: TGTGCCAGCAGCACCCTAGCTTTGGACAGGGGTAGACGGGATGGCTACACCTTC. It specifies CASSTLALDRGRRDGYTF.

The rearrangement joins TRBV20-1 to TRBJ2-1; 7 nucleotides match TRBD1. CDR3 length: 15 residues. V gave up 5 bases and J gave up 5 bases; unmatched junction bases: 12. CDR1 is DFQATT and CDR2 is SNEGSKA in the germline V gene (reference sequence). CDR3 nucleotide sequence: TGCAGTGCTCGCCTGATAAACAGGGGAAACAATGAGCAGTTCTTC. Residues: CSARLINRGNNEQFF.

V usage is TRBV9 and J usage is TRBJ2-1, with 7 bases fitting TRBD2. Germline CDR1 reads SGDLS; CDR2 reads YYNGEE. This CDR3 spans 16 amino acids. J lost 2 bases, V lost 0 bases, and 5 bases had no gene match. The CDR3 spells CASSVGTGGTYNEQFF. CDR3 nucleotide sequence: TGTGCCAGCAGCGTAGGCACGGGGGGAACCTACAATGAGCAGTTCTTC.

The chain uses TRBV3-1 and TRBJ2-1; D is unresolved. V shed 1 base and J shed 8 bases, with 12 bases lying between them. CDR1 and CDR2 (germline): LGHDT, YNNKEL (reference sequence). The CDR3 consists of 14 residues. CDR3 loop: CASSQVALSHEQFF. CDR3 DNA: TGTGCCAGCAGCCAAGTGGCTTTATCCCATGAGCAGTTCTTC.

The chain is built from TRBV30 and TRBJ2-1; 9 bases line up with TRBD1. The CDR3 sequence is 16 residues long. The V gene's germline CDR1 is GTSNPN and CDR2 SVGIG (reference sequence). After removal of 3 bases from V and 12 bases from J, the junction contained 18 bases not matched to a gene. Here the CDR3 reads CAWSLPGTGLTYGQFF. CDR3 in DNA: TGTGCCTGGAGCCTCCCCGGGACAGGGTTAACCTACGGGCAGTTCTTC.